The 7 T cell receptor beta chains in this list originate from one sample, sequenced in a study of T-cell reconstitution after alpha-beta-depleted transplantation in children. Preparation of the TCRbeta library was carried out with unique molecular identifiers. TCRdb re-called the PCR reads through MiXCR, storing one row per CDR3 protein. The table has roughly 670,000 distinct CDR3 sequences, 13% seen once. Sequences were derived from PBMCs, sampled before TCRalphabeta/CD19-depleted stem cell transplant. All receptors come from a girl aged 2 to 9 with congenital amegakaryocytic thrombocytopenia, due to receive a stem cell transplant.

The gene calls are TRBV29-1 and TRBJ2-1; 10 nucleotides match TRBD1. This CDR3 spans 14 amino acids. Per the germline V gene, CDR1 is SQVTM and CDR2 is ANQGSEA. The ends lost 6 bases at V and 13 bases at J; junction bases unmatched: 15. The CDR3: CSVERTGGPAQQFF. Here the CDR3 DNA reads TGCAGCGTGGAACGGACAGGGGGTCCCGCCCAACAGTTCTTC.

The V gene is TRBV28, the J gene TRBJ2-1, with TRBD2 matching 13 bases. The CDR3 has 14 residues. With 6 bases clipped from V and 8 bases from J, the junction kept 4 bases outside the gene matches. Germline assignment: CDR1 MDHEN and CDR2 SYDVKM. CDR3 nucleotides: TGTGCCAGCAGGGGACTAGCGGGACTCCATGAGCAGTTCTTC. It translates to CASRGLAGLHEQFF.

This clonotype was seen only a few times. J is TRBJ2-7 and V is TRBV29-1; 9 bases map to TRBD1. This CDR3 region has 14 residues. J was trimmed by 2 bases and V by 3 bases; bases with no gene match: 5. Germline CDR1 SQVTM, CDR2 ANQGSEA. The CDR3 sequence is CSVDGTGTTYEQYF. DNA for the CDR3: TGCAGCGTTGATGGGACAGGGACAACCTACGAGCAGTACTTC.

The chain recombines TRBV5-1 with TRBJ2-1; 7 bases align to TRBD2. Germline values: CDR1 SGHRS, CDR2 YFSETQ. This CDR3 spans 15 amino acids. V lost 2 bases, J lost 8 bases, and 10 bases stayed unmatched. The CDR3 nucleotides are TGCGCCAGCAGCTTTTGGGGAGGGCCTGCCGATGAGCAGTTCTTC. Amino acid sequence: CASSFWGGPADEQFF. The full variable domain, in which reference TRBV5-1 and TRBJ2-1 provide the parts outside the CDR3, is KAGVTQTPRYLIKTRGQQVTLSCSPISGHRSVSWYQQTPGQGLQFLFEYFSETQRNKGNFPGRFSGRQFSNSRSEMNVSTLELGDSALYLCASSFWGGPADEQFFGPGTRLTVL.

Remarks on this clonotype: Since the CDR3 does not end with the conserved phenylalanine or tryptophan, this likely comes from a read error. The CDR3 nucleotides are TGTGCCAGCAGTCACGCGAGCAGGATCGGCCAGCAGTACATC. As protein: CASSHASRIGQQYI. The V gene is TRBV6-5, the J gene TRBJ2-7; no firm D call. CDR1 MNHEY and CDR2 SVGAGI come from the germline V gene. V was pared by 5 bases and J by 8 bases, with 19 bases between. The CDR3 is 14 residues long.

This clonotype was counted a few times. The chain combines TRBV7-2 with TRBJ2-7, with TRBD2 identical over 8 bases. This CDR3 comprises 15 residues. Trimming removed 4 bases from V and 0 bases from J; junction bases left unmatched: 5. The germline V gene encodes CDR1 SGHTA and CDR2 FQGNSA. CDR3 sequence: CASSSHSGSSYEQYF. The DNA for the CDR3 is TGTGCCAGCAGCTCGCACAGCGGGAGCTCCTACGAGCAGTACTTC.

This clonotype was observed many times. The J gene is TRBJ1-6, the V gene TRBV7-8; D is uncertain. The germline V gene has CDR1 SGHVS and CDR2 FQNEAQ. CDR3 size: 15 residues. V lost 1 base and J 12 bases, leaving 16 bases between the germline ends. Here the CDR3 reads CASSLVFRPGKPLHF. The DNA for the CDR3 is TGTGCCAGCAGCTTAGTCTTCAGGCCGGGGAAACCCCTCCACTTT.